This entry is about one T cell receptor (beta chain). The data derive from a study of control samples from healthy donors and cancer patients. The germline gives CDR1 GTSNPN, CDR2 SVGIG (reference sequence). Deletions cut 6 bases from V and 2 bases from J, with 14 bases between. The CDR3 runs 13 residues. Profiled with immunoSEQ multiplex PCR; TCRdb holds only in-frame clones, not every one. The sample lists around 200,000 clones; over 85% were seen once. Sequences were obtained from blood. The J gene is TRBJ2-7, the V gene TRBV30; TRBD1 or TRBD2 may be the D gene (6 bases each). The receptor was isolated from a man between 18 and 29 years old in good health. CDR3 sequence (DNA): TGTGCCTGCGCCCTTAGGGGGGCCTACGAGCAGTACTTC. This codes for CACALRGAYEQYF.